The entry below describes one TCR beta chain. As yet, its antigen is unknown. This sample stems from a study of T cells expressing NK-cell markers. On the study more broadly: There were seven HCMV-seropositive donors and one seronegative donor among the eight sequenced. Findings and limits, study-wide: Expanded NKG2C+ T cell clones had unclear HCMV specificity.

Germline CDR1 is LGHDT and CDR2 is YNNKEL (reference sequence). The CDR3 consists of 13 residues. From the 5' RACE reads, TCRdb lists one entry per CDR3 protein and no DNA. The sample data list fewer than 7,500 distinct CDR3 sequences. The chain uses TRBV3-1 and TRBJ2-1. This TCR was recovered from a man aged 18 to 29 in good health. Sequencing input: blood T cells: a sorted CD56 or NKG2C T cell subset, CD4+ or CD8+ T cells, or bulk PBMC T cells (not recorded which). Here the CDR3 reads CASSLKGGNEQFF.